This record looks at one T cell receptor beta chain sequence and its context. The protocol was immunoSEQ multiplex PCR, while the TCRdb copy is restricted to in-frame clones and leaves out a portion. The data show about 38,000 clones, with approximately 80% seen just once and 18% held by the top ten. The data derive from a study of PD-L1 blockade in urothelial cancer. Study details: There were a median of about 140,000 T cells in blood samples.

Unmatched junction bases numbered 8, after V lost 2 bases and J lost 8 bases. The CDR3 contains 14 residues. Germline lookup yields CDR1 GTSNPN and CDR2 SVGIG (reference sequence). The receptor comes from a man in his 60s with urothelial cancer. The sequencing here drew on PBMCs, taken around atezolizumab (anti-PD-L1) treatment. The chain uses TRBV30 and TRBJ1-4, with 7 bases lining up with TRBD1. CDR3 bases: TGTGCCTGGAGTCGTGGGCAGGGGGTGGAAAAACTGTTTTTT. It encodes CAWSRGQGVEKLFF.